This T cell receptor beta chain stems from a study of cytomegalovirus exposure and HLA in healthy donors. Findings and caveats of the study: In a later analysis, V- and J-gene trimming of beta chains associated with a DCLRE1C missense variant, replicated independently. Data from an earlier analysis indicated that most TCR beta V segments were productive either about 90% or about 30% of the time.

This CDR3 contains 12 residues. The germline gives CDR1 SGHVS, CDR2 FQNEAQ. The germline V and J ends were trimmed by 2 bases and 7 bases, with 8 bases remaining between them. Both 60 Vbeta primers and 13 Jbeta primers went into the PCR. TCRdb's copy holds only in-frame clones and misses some; the assay was immunoSEQ multiplex PCR. This table has around 99,000 clones, just under 70% appearing once. Donors sampled were nominally healthy, though unrecorded immune exposures were likely. About this clone itself: The antigen remains undetermined.

This receptor was taken from a woman aged 70 to 79 in good health and CMV-seropositive. The specimen was PBMCs. The J gene is TRBJ1-1, the V gene TRBV7-8, with D unresolved. The CDR3 nucleotides are TGTGCCAGCAGCTTACCCGGTTTTGAAGCTTTCTTT. The encoded protein is CASSLPGFEAFF. The full variable domain, its missing parts supplied by reference TRBV7-8 and TRBJ1-1, is GAGVSQSPRYKVAKRGQDVALRCDPISGHVSLFWYQQALGQGPEFLTYFQNEAQLDKSGLPSDRFFAERPEGSVSTLKIQRTQQEDSAVYLCASSLPGFEAFFGQGTRLTVV.